A single sample is the source of the 16 T cell receptor beta chains below, sequenced in a study of cytomegalovirus exposure and HLA in healthy donors (TCRdb year 2017). Library preparation employed the immunoSEQ multiplex PCR assay. The multiplex PCR relied on a mix of 60 forward primers for TCR Vbeta segments and 13 reverse primers for TCR Jbeta segments. TCRdb provides this immuneACCESS table in a form limited to in-frame rearrangements. Some clones are lacking; in checked studies, under half of them reflect an unresolved V gene, and why the rest are absent is not known. This sample is represented by about 160,000 clones; roughly four fifths of them were singletons. Roughly 3% of the sample lies in the top ten. Material for sequencing was PBMCs. These receptors were obtained from a woman aged 45-59 years in good health and CMV-seropositive.

The genes are TRBV5-1 and TRBJ2-5; TRBD2 might be the D (6 bases). Germline V CDR1 and CDR2: SGHRS, YFSETQ. V lost 2 bases and J lost 3, with 14 bases in between. This CDR3 has 15 residues. Here the CDR3 reads CASSFSGAPEETQYF. CDR3 in DNA: TGCGCCAGCAGCTTCTCGGGAGCTCCAGAAGAGACCCAGTACTTC.

The rearrangement uses TRBV7-2 and TRBJ2-1; the match to TRBD2 covers 13 bases. J lost 7 bases, V lost 6 bases, and 9 bases had no gene match. The germline V gene has CDR1 SGHTA and CDR2 FQGNSA. CDR3 size: 16 residues. The CDR3, as DNA: TGTGCCAGCAGTCCTACTAGCGGGGGGGATGGGAATGAGCAGTTCTTC. It codes for CASSPTSGGDGNEQFF.

This chain links TRBV5-1 with TRBJ2-5, with D perhaps matching TRBD1 (6 bases). The CDR3 covers 15 residues. V shed 2 bases and J shed 2 bases, with 13 bases lying between them. CDR1 and CDR2 from the germline V gene are SGHRS and YFSETQ. In DNA form, the CDR3 reads TGCGCCAGCAGCTTTATAGGGGGAACTCAAGAGACCCAGTACTTC. It is translated as CASSFIGGTQETQYF.

This chain connects TRBV9 to TRBJ2-1, with TRBD2 identical over 11 bases. V gave up 1 base and J gave up 2 bases; unmatched junction bases: 8. There are 18 residues in the CDR3. Germline CDR1 is SGDLS and CDR2 is YYNGEE. DNA of the CDR3: TGTGCCAGCAGCGTATCCCCTACTAGCGGGGGCACCTACAATGAGCAGTTCTTC. It codes for CASSVSPTSGGTYNEQFF.

Remarks on this clone: Additional DNA sequences in this sample encode the identical CDR3. CDR3 coding DNA: TGTGCCAGCAGTGAGGGCAGAAACATCTACGAGCAGTACTTC. It specifies CASSEGRNIYEQYF. The rearrangement joins TRBV2 to TRBJ2-7; D not certain. Germline loops: CDR1 SNHLY, CDR2 FYNNEI. Trimming removed 3 bases from V and 3 bases from J, with 12 bases in between. There are 14 residues in the CDR3.

The chain employs TRBV28 and TRBJ1-1; weak D call: TRBD1 (5 bases). The CDR3 loop spans 14 amino acids. CDR1 is MDHEN, CDR2 SYDVKM, per germline. V lost 6 bases, J lost 10 bases, and 21 bases lay in between. In nucleotides, the CDR3 is TGTGCCAGCAGCGGAACAGGTCTACGCGTAGGAGCTTTCTTT. It codes for CASSGTGLRVGAFF.

V gene TRBV2 combines with J gene TRBJ2-1; no clear D. The V and J ends lost 3 bases and 6 bases respectively, with 3 bases between them. Germline V gives CDR1 SNHLY, CDR2 FYNNEI. The CDR3 covers 11 residues. In DNA, the CDR3 is TGTGCCAGCAGTGACAGCAATGAGCAGTTCTTC. Residues: CASSDSNEQFF.

The chain uses TRBV7-7 and TRBJ2-1; D not resolved. The V and J ends lost 5 bases and 12 bases respectively, with 14 bases between them. The CDR3 spans 12 residues. The germline CDR1 and CDR2 sequences are SSHAT and FNYEAQ (reference sequence). CDR3 in amino acids: CASSPLSMRQFF. The DNA of the CDR3 is TGTGCCAGCAGCCCTCTCTCAATGAGGCAGTTCTTC.

The chain uses TRBV11-2 and TRBJ2-7; 10 bases agree with TRBD1. V lost 1 base to trimming and J lost 1 base; unmatched junction nucleotides: 7. The CDR3 contains 17 residues. CDR1 SGHAT and CDR2 FQNNGV come from the germline V gene. Here the CDR3 reads CASSLGLWDRGSYEQYF. The DNA of the CDR3 is TGTGCCAGCAGCTTAGGTTTATGGGACAGGGGTTCCTACGAGCAGTACTTC.

Judged by abundance, this clone is medium-sized. The chain employs TRBV25-1 and TRBJ1-2; D not resolved. The CDR3 has 14 amino acids. Germline CDR1 is MGHDK and CDR2 is SYGVNS. Trimming shortened V by 0 bases and J by 1 base, and 6 bases separated the two germline ends. The CDR3 region is CASSEYVFNYGYTF. CDR3 nucleotides: TGTGCCAGCAGTGAATACGTGTTTAACTATGGCTACACCTTC.

This clone showed up just a few times. This chain uses TRBV7-2 with TRBJ2-5; a weak D match, TRBD2 (5 bases). The J call is in doubt because the DNA end fits TRBJ2-7 better. The CDR3 loop spans 14 amino acids. Looked up from germline, CDR1 is SGHTA and CDR2 is FQGNSA. The CDR3 spells CASSSGRTSYEQYF. In DNA form, the CDR3 reads TGTGCCAGCAGCTCCGGACGGACTTCCTACGAGCAGTACTTC.

The rearrangement uses TRBV4-1 and TRBJ1-5, with TRBD1 as a possible D gene (6 bases). The V end was cut by 4 bases, the J end by 5 bases, with 15 bases between. This CDR3 comprises 15 residues. Per the germline V gene, CDR1 is MGHRA and CDR2 is YSYEKL. As DNA, the CDR3 is TGCGCCAGCAGCCGCTCCGGGACACGAGATCAGCCCCAGCATTTT. It codes for CASSRSGTRDQPQHF.

The chain is built from TRBV6-1 and TRBJ2-3; D gene uncertain. The CDR3 sequence is 14 residues long. V lost 5 bases to trimming and J lost 0 bases, with 9 bases between them. Germline CDR1 reads MNHNS; CDR2 reads SASEGT. The CDR3 DNA is TGTGCCAGCAGTCTCAGGATGAGCACAGATACGCAGTATTTT. Translated: CASSLRMSTDTQYF.

The chain combines TRBV30 with TRBJ2-1; 10 bases agree with TRBD1. Germline V lookup: CDR1 GTSNPN, CDR2 SVGIG (reference sequence). CDR3 length equals 12 residues. Losses at the gene ends were 4 bases for V and 16 bases for J; bases not matched to a gene: 10. The CDR3 region has the DNA TGTGCCTGGACCTCCCAGGGGACAGGGGACTTCTTC. This encodes CAWTSQGTGDFF. Full variable domain (missing parts from reference TRBV30 and TRBJ2-1): SQTIHQWPATLVQPVGSPLSLECTVEGTSNPNLYWYRQAAGRGLQLLFYSVGIGQISSEVPQNLSASRPQDRQFILSSKKLLLSDSGFYLCAWTSQGTGDFFGPGTRLTVL.

This clone was detected only a few times. The rearrangement uses TRBV11-2 and TRBJ2-1; D unclear. The CDR3 runs 15 residues. The germline V gene has CDR1 SGHAT and CDR2 FQNNGV. V lost 5 bases to trimming and J lost 1 base, with 12 bases between them. DNA of the CDR3: TGTGCCAGCAGCCCACAAAGTTCTTCCTACAATGAGCAGTTCTTC. Its translation is CASSPQSSSYNEQFF.

J is TRBJ2-5 and V is TRBV10-3; a possible D gene is TRBD2 (5 bases). The CDR3 is 14 residues long. V lost 3 bases, J lost 4 bases, and 12 bases lay in between. Germline loops: CDR1 ENHRY, CDR2 SYGVKD. This CDR3 reads CAISDRTSGETQYF. CDR3 DNA: TGTGCCATCAGTGATAGGACGAGCGGAGAGACCCAGTACTTC.